Listed here are 30 T cell receptor beta chains from one sample, sequenced in a study of blood T cell repertoires in COVID-19. TCRdb's table, derived via immunoSEQ multiplex PCR, lists solely in-frame clones and lacks some. Here the sample spans around 330,000 clones, 70% to 90% being singletons. Source material: peripheral blood. The receptors were gathered from a woman in her fifties or sixties with active or convalescent COVID-19.

The V call is TRBV7-9, the J call TRBJ1-4; D is possibly TRBD1 (6 bases). The CDR3 contains 14 residues. V lost 5 bases to trimming and J lost 5 bases, with 12 bases between them. The germline V gene encodes CDR1 SEHNR and CDR2 FQNEAQ (reference sequence). CDR3 in DNA: TGTGCCAGCAGCCACGGGGGGCAGAATGAAAAACTGTTTTTT. Translating it yields CASSHGGQNEKLFF.

V usage is TRBV7-8 and J usage is TRBJ1-6; weak D call: TRBD1 (6 bases). The CDR3 totals 15 residues. Trimming took off 4 bases at V and 10 bases at J, with 17 bases between the two ends. CDR1 SGHVS and CDR2 FQNEAQ come from the germline V gene. This chain's CDR3 is CASSSTSPGESPLHF. The CDR3, as DNA: TGTGCCAGCAGCTCTACGTCCCCAGGGGAATCACCCCTCCACTTT.

This sequence joins TRBV27 and TRBJ1-3; 7 bases match TRBD1. The junction had 6 bases not matched to a gene; V was cut back by 5 bases and J by 2 bases. The CDR3 is 15 residues long. The germline V gene has CDR1 MNHEY and CDR2 SMNVEV (reference sequence). CDR3 loop: CASSTRQGTGNTIYF. CDR3 DNA: TGTGCCAGCAGTACGCGACAGGGAACTGGAAACACCATATATTTT.

The chain is built from TRBV19 and TRBJ2-5; possible D gene TRBD2, 7 bases. CDR1 LNHDA and CDR2 SQIVND come from the germline V gene (reference sequence). The CDR3 is 15 amino acids. The V end lost 1 base, the J end lost 5 bases, and 14 bases lay between the germline ends. CDR3 sequence (DNA): TGTGCCAGTAGTATAGGGGGAGGGGGACGTGAGACCCAGTACTTC. Protein sequence: CASSIGGGGRETQYF.

The rearrangement joins TRBV4-1 to TRBJ1-4, with 9 bases lining up with TRBD1. Germline values: CDR1 MGHRA, CDR2 YSYEKL. The V and J ends lost 0 bases and 8 bases, in that order; junction bases with no gene match: 4. The CDR3 sequence is 15 residues long. The CDR3 protein is CASSQDGTGNEKLFF. The CDR3 nucleotides read TGCGCCAGCAGCCAAGACGGGACAGGGAACGAAAAACTGTTTTTT.

The chain is built from TRBV6-5 and TRBJ1-3, with 8 positions matching TRBD1. Germline CDR1 and CDR2: MNHEY and SVGAGI. J gave up 0 bases and V 8 bases, and 6 bases lay outside the gene matches. The CDR3 extends over 15 amino acids. For the CDR3, the DNA is TGTGCCAGCCGAGAAACAGGGGGCTCTGGAAACACCATATATTTT. Amino acids: CASRETGGSGNTIYF.

This chain uses TRBV2 with TRBJ1-3, with D unclear. Germline CDR1 and CDR2: SNHLY and FYNNEI. CDR3 length: 14 residues. Deletions cut 7 bases from V and 0 bases from J, with 10 bases between. CDR3 sequence (DNA): TGTGCCAGCACCAGTGGCACCTCTGGAAACACCATATATTTT. Protein: CASTSGTSGNTIYF.

The gene calls are TRBV27 and TRBJ1-2; 7 bases agree with TRBD1. The CDR3 is 15 residues long. V dropped 2 bases and J dropped 2; count of bases not matched to a gene: 5. Germline values: CDR1 MNHEY, CDR2 SMNVEV (reference sequence). The CDR3 sequence is CASSLGAGGNYGYTF. CDR3 in DNA: TGTGCCAGCAGTTTAGGGGCAGGGGGGAACTATGGCTACACCTTC.

V usage is TRBV25-1 and J usage is TRBJ1-2; tentatively, D is TRBD1 (5 bases). Germline-derived CDR1 and CDR2 are MGHDK and SYGVNS. There are 13 residues in the CDR3. Trimming pared 8 bases from V and 1 base from J, leaving 11 bases between. CDR3 loop: CASDGGGNYGYTF. The CDR3 DNA is TGTGCCAGCGATGGGGGGGGTAACTATGGCTACACCTTC.

The chain combines TRBV18 with TRBJ2-7, with 10 bases matching TRBD1. This CDR3 is 15 amino acids long. The V gene's germline CDR1 is KGHSH and CDR2 LQKENI. V shed 6 bases and J 4 bases; nucleotides not matched to a gene: 9. The CDR3 DNA reads TGTGCCAGCTCTTCTTCTGGGACAGGGGTGTACGAGCAGTACTTC. It encodes CASSSSGTGVYEQYF.

V and J are TRBV19 and TRBJ1-1, with 7 positions matching TRBD1. CDR3 length equals 15 residues. Germline lookup yields CDR1 LNHDA and CDR2 SQIVND (reference sequence). V was pared by 1 base and J by 4 bases, with 6 bases of the junction left unmatched. The CDR3 DNA follows: TGTGCCAGTAGTATAGCCTTGGGGACAGCCACTGAAGCTTTCTTT. Encoded protein: CASSIALGTATEAFF.

V and J are TRBV18 and TRBJ2-3; TRBD1 matches 10 bases. V dropped 3 bases and J dropped 1; count of bases not matched to a gene: 4. This CDR3 comprises 16 residues. CDR1 KGHSH and CDR2 LQKENI come from the germline V gene. Written as DNA, the CDR3 is TGTGCCAGCTCACCCGCCGGGACAGGGGGCACAGATACGCAGTATTTT. Amino acid sequence: CASSPAGTGGTDTQYF.

In this sample, this clone turned up once. The chain joins TRBV11-2 to TRBJ1-2; D might be TRBD1 (6 bases). This CDR3 contains 15 residues. In germline, CDR1 is SGHAT, CDR2 FQNNGV. V was trimmed by 3 bases and J by 4 bases, leaving 15 bases between them. Written as DNA, the CDR3 is TGTGCCAGCAGCTTGTCCCGCGGGGGGCGCTATGGCTACACCTTC. This gives the protein CASSLSRGGRYGYTF.

The rearrangement joins TRBV30 to TRBJ2-1, with D tentatively TRBD1 (7 bases). This CDR3 contains 14 residues. Between the trimmed V and J ends, which lost 8 bases and 1 base, there was a span of 15 bases. Per the germline V gene, CDR1 is GTSNPN and CDR2 is SVGIG (reference sequence). This CDR3 reads CALEGAVSYNEQFF. CDR3 nucleotide sequence: TGTGCCCTGGAGGGGGCGGTGTCCTACAATGAGCAGTTCTTC.

V usage is TRBV27 and J usage is TRBJ1-6, with 7 bases fitting TRBD1. Per the germline V gene, CDR1 is MNHEY and CDR2 is SMNVEV (reference sequence). The CDR3 spans 13 residues. V lost 8 bases to trimming and J lost 12 bases; unmatched junction nucleotides: 10. Here the CDR3 DNA reads TGTGCCAGCGCTCCGGGACAGAACATACCCCTCCACTTT. Residues: CASAPGQNIPLHF.

The chain couples TRBV7-2 to TRBJ2-5; the match to TRBD2 covers 9 bases. CDR1 SGHTA and CDR2 FQGNSA come from the germline V gene. After removal of 2 bases from V and 1 base from J, the junction contained 2 bases not matched to a gene. This CDR3 spans 15 amino acids. The CDR3 DNA sequence: TGTGCCAGCAGCTTATCACTAGCGGGCCAAGAGACCCAGTACTTC. This codes for CASSLSLAGQETQYF.

This clone was observed a handful of times. The chain recombines TRBV10-3 with TRBJ2-3; TRBD1 aligns across 9 bases. Germline V lookup: CDR1 ENHRY, CDR2 SYGVKD. The CDR3 has 20 residues. With 6 bases clipped from V and 0 bases from J, the junction kept 19 bases outside the gene matches. In nucleotides, the CDR3 is TGTGCCATCAGGTCCGGGACAGGGTCTTCTTGGACTGCGAGCACAGATACGCAGTATTTT. It codes for CAIRSGTGSSWTASTDTQYF.

The J gene is TRBJ2-2, the V gene TRBV15, with 7 bases aligning to TRBD1. The V gene's germline CDR1 is LNHNV and CDR2 YYDKDF (reference sequence). J gave up 4 bases and V 5 bases, and 10 bases lay outside the gene matches. The CDR3 length is 16 residues. CDR3 protein: CATSPRQGQITGELFF. The CDR3 coding sequence is TGTGCCACCAGCCCCCGACAGGGTCAGATCACCGGGGAGCTGTTTTTT.

The chain carries TRBV27 and TRBJ1-5; 10 bases line up with TRBD1. Trimming cost V 3 bases and J 6 bases; bases outside gene matches: 14. Germline loops: CDR1 MNHEY, CDR2 SMNVEV (reference sequence). CDR3 size: 18 residues. Here the CDR3 DNA reads TGTGCCAGCAGTTTGGGGAAGACAGGGGGCTTGGCAGTTCAGCCCCAGCATTTT. Amino acid sequence: CASSLGKTGGLAVQPQHF.

This clone showed up just a few times. J is TRBJ2-7 and V is TRBV10-2; D call uncertain. The CDR3 has 12 amino acids. The ends were cut back, 2 bases at V and 6 bases at J, with 8 bases in the middle. Germline V gives CDR1 WSHSY, CDR2 SAAADI. The CDR3 DNA is TGCGCCAGCAGTGAGGTGGCAGGCGAGCAGTACTTC. Its translation: CASSEVAGEQYF.

This chain joins TRBV11-1 and TRBJ2-1; D uncertain. Germline V gene data show CDR1 as SGHAT and CDR2 as FQDESV (reference sequence). Trimming cost V 3 bases and J 3 bases, with 6 bases left between them. The CDR3 runs to 13 residues. CDR3 region: CASSFGGYNEQFF. The CDR3, as DNA: TGTGCCAGCAGCTTTGGCGGCTACAATGAGCAGTTCTTC.

The rearrangement joins TRBV5-6 to TRBJ1-2, with 10 bases aligning to TRBD1. Looked up from germline, CDR1 is SGHDT and CDR2 is YYEEEE. The CDR3 is made up of 16 amino acids. V lost 4 bases, J lost 2 bases, and 8 bases stayed unmatched. CDR3 in amino acids: CASSQRQGADNYGYTF. CDR3 nucleotides: TGTGCCAGCAGCCAACGACAGGGGGCGGACAACTATGGCTACACCTTC. The whole variable domain, remainder taken from reference TRBV5-6 and TRBJ1-2, is DAGVTQSPTHLIKTRGQQVTLRCSPKSGHDTVSWYQQALGQGPQFIFQYYEEEERQRGNFPDRFSGHQFPNYSSELNVNALLLGDSALYLCASSQRQGADNYGYTFGSGTRLTVV.

The chain recombines TRBV7-9 with TRBJ2-1; 9 bases match TRBD2. Germline lookup yields CDR1 SEHNR and CDR2 FQNEAQ (reference sequence). Trimming took 3 bases from V and 0 from J; bases not matched to a gene: 0. The CDR3 loop spans 15 amino acids. Written as DNA, the CDR3 is TGTGCCAGCAGCTTTAGCGGGAGCTCCTACAATGAGCAGTTCTTC. It yields the protein CASSFSGSSYNEQFF.

The CDR3 is CASSSRTGPSGYTF. In DNA, the CDR3 is TGTGCCAGCAGTTCCCGGACAGGGCCGAGTGGCTACACCTTC. The genes are TRBV27 and TRBJ1-2, with 8 bases fitting TRBD1. Trimming at V came to 4 bases and at J to 7 bases, leaving 8 bases not matched to a gene. Germline lookup yields CDR1 MNHEY and CDR2 SMNVEV (reference sequence). The CDR3 loop spans 14 amino acids.

This chain links TRBV4-2 with TRBJ1-5, with TRBD1 matching over 7 bases. The J segment lost 0 bases and the V segment lost 0 bases, leaving 23 bases of the junction unmatched. Germline assignment: CDR1 LGHNA and CDR2 YNFKEQ. The CDR3 spans 23 residues. CDR3 in DNA: TGTGCCAGCAGCCAAGAGTGGCGGTTTCGACTGTTACTACAGGGGAATAGCAATCAGCCCCAGCATTTT. Protein sequence: CASSQEWRFRLLLQGNSNQPQHF.

The J gene is TRBJ2-3, the V gene TRBV5-1, with a tentative D call TRBD2 (5 bases). This CDR3 is 16 amino acids long. Germline V lookup: CDR1 SGHRS, CDR2 YFSETQ. Trimming left V 4 bases short and J 2 bases short, with 17 bases between. The CDR3: CASSAGNSAYTDTQYF. The CDR3 DNA reads TGCGCCAGCAGCGCCGGTAATAGCGCCTACACAGATACGCAGTATTTT.

The V and J genes are TRBV2 and TRBJ2-7; D possibly corresponds to TRBD1 (5 bases). CDR3 size: 14 residues. Germline V gene data show CDR1 as SNHLY and CDR2 as FYNNEI. Trimming cost V 2 bases and J 2 bases, with 10 bases left between them. The DNA of the CDR3 is TGTGCCAGCAGTGAACAGGGCCGAGCCTACGAGCAGTACTTC. Its translation is CASSEQGRAYEQYF.

As to this clone: Other DNA sequences in the sample encode the same CDR3. The chain carries TRBV6-2 or TRBV6-3 and TRBJ1-2; 9 bases agree with TRBD1. Germline loops: CDR1 MNHEY, CDR2 SVGEGT. V gave up 4 bases and J gave up 5 bases; unmatched junction bases: 5. This CDR3 is built from 14 residues. The CDR3 spells CASSSGQGGYGYTF. The CDR3 DNA reads TGTGCCAGCAGTTCGGGACAGGGCGGATATGGCTACACCTTC.

V usage is TRBV5-1 and J usage is TRBJ2-3, with TRBD2 identical over 9 bases. V lost 3 bases to trimming and J lost 2 bases; unmatched junction nucleotides: 4. Germline loops: CDR1 SGHRS, CDR2 YFSETQ. The CDR3 is 15 residues long. CDR3 DNA sequence: TGCGCCAGCAGCTATGTAGCGGGAGACACAGATACGCAGTATTTT. It is translated as CASSYVAGDTDTQYF.

The chain employs TRBV30 and TRBJ2-5; possibly TRBD1 for D (6 bases). CDR3 length equals 15 residues. Germline lookup yields CDR1 GTSNPN and CDR2 SVGIG (reference sequence). The germline V and J ends were trimmed by 0 bases and 2 bases, with 13 bases remaining between them. CDR3 sequence: CAWSVLRDIQETQYF. CDR3 in DNA: TGTGCCTGGAGTGTCCTACGGGACATACAAGAGACCCAGTACTTC.